These 28 T cell receptor beta chains were sequenced from one sample in a study of cytomegalovirus exposure and HLA in healthy donors. PCR amplification relied on 60 Vbeta primers (plus 13 Jbeta primers). Sequencing was performed with immunoSEQ multiplex PCR; in TCRdb, only in-frame clones are kept and a portion is missing. The data contain around 140,000 clones, 77% of them seen just once; the ten biggest clones take up 1.1% to 1.5%. The sequenced sample consisted of PBMCs. The origin of the receptors is a woman aged 40 to 55 in good health and CMV-seronegative.

This clone appeared a few times. V is TRBV2 and J is TRBJ1-4, with no clear D. Trimming took off 7 bases at V and 8 bases at J, with 14 bases between the two ends. In germline, CDR1 is SNHLY, CDR2 FYNNEI. The CDR3 consists of 13 residues. The DNA of the CDR3 is TGTGCCAGCATGGGCCCTGAGGGCGAAAAACTGTTTTTT. Protein sequence: CASMGPEGEKLFF.

This clone was observed a handful of times. The chain links TRBV5-4 to TRBJ1-1, with D unresolved. The V gene lost 4 bases and the J gene lost 1 base, with 8 bases spanning the gap. Germline V gives CDR1 SGHNT, CDR2 YYREEE (reference sequence). The CDR3 has 13 amino acids. The DNA for the CDR3 is TGTGCCAGCAGCGTAACAAAGAACACTGAAGCTTTCTTT. This gives the protein CASSVTKNTEAFF.

The V call is TRBV5-1, the J call TRBJ2-3; possible D gene TRBD2, 7 bases. This CDR3 contains 17 residues. Germline V gives CDR1 SGHRS, CDR2 YFSETQ. V lost 4 bases and J 5 bases, leaving 23 bases between the germline ends. This chain's CDR3 is CASSPSVGRGWGDTQYF. The CDR3 coding sequence is TGCGCCAGCAGCCCCTCAGTGGGGAGGGGGTGGGGAGATACGCAGTATTTT.

The chain uses TRBV19 and TRBJ1-2, with D perhaps matching TRBD1 (5 bases). The CDR3 contains 14 residues. From germline, CDR1 is LNHDA and CDR2 SQIVND (reference sequence). The V end lost 5 bases, the J end lost 4 bases, and 14 bases lay between the germline ends. The CDR3 loop reads CASSPRVGGYGYTF. The DNA for the CDR3 is TGTGCCAGTAGTCCCAGGGTCGGGGGCTATGGCTACACCTTC.

This clone was detected a few times. The V call is TRBV18, the J call TRBJ2-2, with 12 bases identical to TRBD1. Trimming removed 3 bases from V and 6 bases from J; junction bases left unmatched: 2. Germline V CDR1 and CDR2: KGHSH, LQKENI. The CDR3 extends over 15 amino acids. CDR3 sequence (DNA): TGTGCCAGCTCACCGGGACAGGGGGCGTCCGGGGAGCTGTTTTTT. Encoded protein: CASSPGQGASGELFF.

V gene TRBV27 combines with J gene TRBJ2-5, with TRBD2 matching over 9 bases. CDR3 length: 14 amino acids. With V trimmed by 5 bases and J by 7 bases, 8 bases remained unmatched. CDR1 and CDR2 from the germline V gene are MNHEY and SMNVEV (reference sequence). This CDR3 is CASSGRGGAGTQYF. The CDR3 DNA reads TGTGCCAGCAGTGGACGCGGGGGGGCCGGGACCCAGTACTTC.

V gene TRBV19 combines with J gene TRBJ1-5; D ambiguous. The CDR3 covers 17 residues. Trimming removed 1 base from V and 1 base from J, with 14 bases in between. CDR1 LNHDA and CDR2 SQIVND come from the germline V gene (reference sequence). For the CDR3, the DNA is TGTGCCAGTAGTATAGTTTCGGTGGGCTGGAGCAATCAGCCCCAGCATTTT. The encoded protein is CASSIVSVGWSNQPQHF.

The CDR3 DNA is TGTGCCAGCAGCGTAGATTCTATTAATTCACCCCTCCACTTT. This encodes CASSVDSINSPLHF. The V gene is TRBV9, the J gene TRBJ1-6; D unresolved. The V gene's germline CDR1 is SGDLS and CDR2 YYNGEE. The CDR3 is 14 amino acids. The germline V and J ends were trimmed by 0 bases and 6 bases, with 7 bases remaining between them. Combining the CDR3 with reference TRBV9 and TRBJ1-6 gives the whole variable domain DSGVTQTPKHLITATGQRVTLRCSPRSGDLSVYWYQQSLDQGLQFLIQYYNGEERAKGNILERFSAQQFPDLHSELNLSSLELGDSALYFCASSVDSINSPLHFGNGTRLTVT.

The chain carries TRBV19 and TRBJ1-5, with D possibly being TRBD1 (5 bases). The CDR3 totals 15 residues. Trimming removed 7 bases at V and 2 bases at J, with 15 bases between. Germline lookup yields CDR1 LNHDA and CDR2 SQIVND (reference sequence). The CDR3 protein is CASNVRGNGNQPQHF. CDR3 in DNA: TGTGCCAGTAACGTGCGGGGGAACGGCAATCAGCCCCAGCATTTT.

The J gene is TRBJ2-7, the V gene TRBV10-1; 7 bases agree with TRBD1. This CDR3 contains 15 residues. The germline V gene encodes CDR1 WNHNN and CDR2 SYGVQD (reference sequence). V lost 4 bases, J lost 0 bases, and 6 bases stayed unmatched. CDR3 in DNA: TGCGCCAGCAGTGGAGACAGGGCCAGCTCCTACGAGCAGTACTTC. It yields the protein CASSGDRASSYEQYF.

The chain joins TRBV18 to TRBJ1-2; the match to TRBD1 covers 9 bases. Germline lookup yields CDR1 KGHSH and CDR2 LQKENI. There are 14 residues in the CDR3. V was clipped by 4 bases and J by 3 bases; unmatched bases: 3. In DNA form, the CDR3 reads TGTGCCAGCTCACTTGACAGGGGGGACTATGGCTACACCTTC. It codes for CASSLDRGDYGYTF.

The rearrangement joins TRBV25-1 to TRBJ1-2; D is unclear. V lost 1 base to trimming and J lost 5 bases, with 11 bases between them. This CDR3 has 14 residues. Per germline, CDR1 MGHDK and CDR2 SYGVNS. The CDR3 DNA reads TGTGCCAGCAGTGAATTCAGGCAGTCATATGGCTACACCTTC. Translation gives CASSEFRQSYGYTF.

J is TRBJ1-5 and V is TRBV6-1; D not certain. This CDR3 has 11 amino acids. V lost 7 bases, J lost 5 bases, and 6 bases lay in between. The germline V gene has CDR1 MNHNS and CDR2 SASEGT. CDR3 DNA: TGTGCCAGCAAGCAGGATCAGCCCCAGCATTTT. Translation gives CASKQDQPQHF.

The V gene is TRBV13, the J gene TRBJ2-1; TRBD2 aligns across 8 bases. V lost 3 bases to trimming and J lost 7 bases; unmatched junction nucleotides: 8. The CDR3 length is 15 residues. Germline CDR1 and CDR2: PRHDT and FYEKMQ (reference sequence). The CDR3 reads CASSFSGGSRNEQFF. CDR3 nucleotides: TGTGCCAGCAGCTTTTCGGGGGGGAGTCGGAATGAGCAGTTCTTC.

This clone was picked up a small number of times. The V and J genes are TRBV27 and TRBJ1-2; no definite D call. V was cut by 7 bases and J by 3 bases, with 18 bases left in between. This CDR3 spans 15 amino acids. Germline lookup yields CDR1 MNHEY and CDR2 SMNVEV (reference sequence). The CDR3 here is CASKLTTNSYYGYTF. The CDR3 coding sequence is TGTGCCAGCAAGCTGACAACAAACTCCTACTATGGCTACACCTTC.

The rearrangement links TRBV4-3 to TRBJ1-2; TRBD1 aligns across 11 bases. Germline values: CDR1 LGHNA, CDR2 YSLEER. The CDR3 extends over 14 amino acids. Trimming removed 0 bases from V and 8 bases from J; junction bases left unmatched: 2. CDR3 amino acids: CASSQERTGGGYTF. The CDR3 nucleotides are TGCGCCAGCAGCCAAGAAAGGACAGGGGGCGGCTACACCTTC.

The rearrangement links TRBV5-4 to TRBJ2-1; 11 nucleotides line up with TRBD2. There are 16 residues in the CDR3. After removal of 0 bases from V and 7 bases from J, the junction contained 6 bases not matched to a gene. Germline CDR1 SGHNT, CDR2 YYREEE (reference sequence). The CDR3 loop reads CASSLVLAGGRNEQFF. DNA of the CDR3: TGTGCCAGCAGCTTGGTGCTAGCGGGGGGTAGGAATGAGCAGTTCTTC.

The chain combines TRBV5-1 with TRBJ2-2; D is perhaps TRBD1 (6 bases). Germline CDR1 SGHRS, CDR2 YFSETQ. The CDR3 extends over 14 amino acids. Trimming took off 4 bases at V and 7 bases at J, with 14 bases between the two ends. The DNA of the CDR3 is TGCGCCAGCAGCCGTACTGGGGACATCGGGGAGCTGTTTTTT. Translated, it gives CASSRTGDIGELFF.

V and J are TRBV2 and TRBJ1-1; D gene ambiguous. CDR1 is SNHLY, CDR2 FYNNEI, per germline. The V gene lost 1 base and the J gene lost 9 bases, with 6 bases spanning the gap. The CDR3 consists of 11 residues. As DNA, the CDR3 is TGTGCCAGCAGTGAAGGGGCCAAAGCTTTCTTT. Translation: CASSEGAKAFF. The full variable domain, in which reference TRBV2 and TRBJ1-1 provide the parts outside the CDR3, is EPEVTQTPSHQVTQMGQEVILRCVPISNHLYFYWYRQILGQKVEFLVSFYNNEISEKSEIFDDQFSVERPDGSNFTLKIRSTKLEDSAMYFCASSEGAKAFFGQGTRLTVV.

The chain has TRBV10-3 and TRBJ2-7, with 11 bases that match TRBD2. The CDR3 is 14 amino acids. CDR1 is ENHRY, CDR2 SYGVKD, per germline. V lost 9 bases, J lost 0 bases, and 4 bases stayed unmatched. The CDR3 bases are TGTGCCATTGGGACTAGCGGTAGCTCCTACGAGCAGTACTTC. Its protein is CAIGTSGSSYEQYF.

V is TRBV30 and J is TRBJ2-1, with 8 bases identical to TRBD1. Trimming removed 8 bases from V and 7 bases from J; junction bases left unmatched: 16. The V gene's germline CDR1 is GTSNPN and CDR2 SVGIG (reference sequence). There are 15 residues in the CDR3. This chain's CDR3 is CAGPQGDGELNEQFF. CDR3 in DNA: TGTGCCGGACCACAGGGGGATGGGGAGCTGAATGAGCAGTTCTTC.

The chain joins TRBV30 to TRBJ2-5; D ambiguous. The V gene lost 0 bases and the J gene lost 4 bases, with 9 bases spanning the gap. Germline V lookup: CDR1 GTSNPN, CDR2 SVGIG (reference sequence). CDR3 length equals 13 residues. The DNA of the CDR3 is TGTGCCTGGAGTGTACGAATGCGAGAGACCCAGTACTTC. Amino acid sequence: CAWSVRMRETQYF.

This clone was counted only a few times. The chain couples TRBV27 to TRBJ1-1; D not resolved. The germline gives CDR1 MNHEY, CDR2 SMNVEV (reference sequence). The CDR3 is 13 residues long. The V end was cut by 4 bases, the J end by 5 bases, with 11 bases between. The CDR3, as DNA: TGTGCCAGCAGTTCGACGCGAGGGACTGAAGCTTTCTTT. Protein product: CASSSTRGTEAFF.

This clone was detected only once. This chain joins TRBV6-1 and TRBJ1-1; D might be TRBD1 (6 bases). Per the germline V gene, CDR1 is MNHNS and CDR2 is SASEGT. The V gene lost 4 bases and the J gene lost 3 bases, with 9 bases spanning the gap. The CDR3 totals 13 residues. The CDR3 DNA reads TGTGCCAGCAGTGGGGACATCGACACTGAAGCTTTCTTT. Amino acid sequence: CASSGDIDTEAFF.

The chain couples TRBV6-5 to TRBJ2-3, with D maybe TRBD1 (6 bases). The CDR3 covers 14 residues. In germline, CDR1 is MNHEY, CDR2 SVGAGI. The V end lost 2 bases, the J end lost 1 base, and 7 bases lay between the germline ends. CDR3 amino acids: CASSYPGGTDTQYF. As DNA, the CDR3 is TGTGCCAGCAGTTACCCAGGGGGCACAGATACGCAGTATTTT.

The V and J genes are TRBV7-9 and TRBJ1-1; no firm D call. V was clipped by 5 bases and J by 4 bases, with 17 bases between them. The V gene's germline CDR1 is SEHNR and CDR2 FQNEAQ (reference sequence). The CDR3 is 15 amino acids. CDR3 bases: TGTGCCAGCAGCACGAGGCCGGCGGGGAGCACTGAAGCTTTCTTT. Its protein product is CASSTRPAGSTEAFF.

Only one count was recorded for this clone. The CDR3 sequence: CASSLTGLYNEQFF. CDR3 bases: TGTGCCAGCAGCTTAACGGGACTATACAATGAGCAGTTCTTC. The V and J genes are TRBV7-3 and TRBJ2-1; the match to TRBD2 covers 7 bases. The CDR3 is made up of 14 amino acids. V shed 0 bases, J shed 4 bases, and the junction held 0 bases outside the gene matches. Germline V lookup: CDR1 SGHTA, CDR2 FQGTGA.

V and J are TRBV7-6 and TRBJ1-3, with TRBD1 identical over 7 bases. The CDR3 covers 16 residues. V lost 5 bases to trimming and J lost 1 base; unmatched junction nucleotides: 8. The germline gives CDR1 SGHVS, CDR2 FNYEAQ. In nucleotides, the CDR3 is TGTGCCAGCAGCCTTCAAAAGGGGGCGTCTGGAAACACCATATATTTT. It yields the protein CASSLQKGASGNTIYF.